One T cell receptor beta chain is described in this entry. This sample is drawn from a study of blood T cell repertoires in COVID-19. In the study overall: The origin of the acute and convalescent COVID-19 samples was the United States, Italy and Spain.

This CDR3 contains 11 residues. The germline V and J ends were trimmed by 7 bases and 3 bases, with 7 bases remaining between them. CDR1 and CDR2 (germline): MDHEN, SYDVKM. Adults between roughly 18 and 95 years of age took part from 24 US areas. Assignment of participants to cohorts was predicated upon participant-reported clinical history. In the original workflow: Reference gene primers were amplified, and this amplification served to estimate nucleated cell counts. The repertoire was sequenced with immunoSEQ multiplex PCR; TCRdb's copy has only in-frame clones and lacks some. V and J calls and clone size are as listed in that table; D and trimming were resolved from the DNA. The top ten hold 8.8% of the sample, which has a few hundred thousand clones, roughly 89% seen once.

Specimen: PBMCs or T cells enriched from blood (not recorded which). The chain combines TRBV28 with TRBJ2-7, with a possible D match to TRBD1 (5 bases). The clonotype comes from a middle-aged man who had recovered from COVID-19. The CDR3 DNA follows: TGTGCCAGCATAGGGGTCTACGAGCAGTACTTC. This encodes CASIGVYEQYF. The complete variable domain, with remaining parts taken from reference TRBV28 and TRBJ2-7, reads DVKVTQSSRYLVKRTGEKVFLECVQDMDHENMFWYRQDPGLGLRLIYFSYDVKMKEKGDIPEGYSVSREKKERFSLILESASTNQTSMYLCASIGVYEQYFGPGTRLTVT.